This TCR beta chain was documented in a study of T cell responses to AZD1222 COVID-19 vaccine. The CDR3 consists of 14 residues. The V segment lost 5 bases and the J segment 4 bases; nucleotides outside the gene matches: 6. Germline V gene data show CDR1 as SEHNR and CDR2 as FQNEAQ (reference sequence). Data came from immunoSEQ multiplex PCR; TCRdb stores just in-frame clones and leaves some out. The sample records some 94,000 clones, more than 90% being singletons. The clonotype originates from an adult in good health. The sequenced sample was peripheral blood, obtained on day 0 of AZD1222 vaccination. The chain uses TRBV7-9 and TRBJ1-1; 8 positions agree with TRBD1. CDR3 bases: TGTGCCAGCAGCGGGCGACAGGGGTTCACTGAAGCTTTCTTT. Protein sequence: CASSGRQGFTEAFF.